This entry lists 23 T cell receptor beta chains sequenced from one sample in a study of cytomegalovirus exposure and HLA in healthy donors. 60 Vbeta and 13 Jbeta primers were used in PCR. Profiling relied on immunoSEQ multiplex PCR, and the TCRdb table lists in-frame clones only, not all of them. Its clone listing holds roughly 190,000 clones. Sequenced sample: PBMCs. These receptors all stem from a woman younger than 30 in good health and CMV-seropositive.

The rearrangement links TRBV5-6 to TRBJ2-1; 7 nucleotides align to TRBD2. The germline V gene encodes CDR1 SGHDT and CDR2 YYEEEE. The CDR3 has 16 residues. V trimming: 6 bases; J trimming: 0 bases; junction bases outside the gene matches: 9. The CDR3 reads CASILGRGYSYNEQFF. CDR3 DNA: TGTGCCAGCATCCTGGGGAGGGGCTACTCCTACAATGAGCAGTTCTTC.

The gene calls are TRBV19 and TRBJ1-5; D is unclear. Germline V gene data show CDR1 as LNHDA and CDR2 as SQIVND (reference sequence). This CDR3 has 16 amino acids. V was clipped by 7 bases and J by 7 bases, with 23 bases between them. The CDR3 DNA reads TGTGCCAGTACCTCGGGGAAGGGAGGGCCAAGACAGCCCCAGCATTTT. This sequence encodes CASTSGKGGPRQPQHF.

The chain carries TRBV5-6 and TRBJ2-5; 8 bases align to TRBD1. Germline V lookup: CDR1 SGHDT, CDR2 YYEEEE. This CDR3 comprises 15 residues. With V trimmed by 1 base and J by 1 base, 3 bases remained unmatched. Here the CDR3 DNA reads TGTGCCAGCAGCTTGAGACAGGGGATCCAAGAGACCCAGTACTTC. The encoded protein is CASSLRQGIQETQYF.

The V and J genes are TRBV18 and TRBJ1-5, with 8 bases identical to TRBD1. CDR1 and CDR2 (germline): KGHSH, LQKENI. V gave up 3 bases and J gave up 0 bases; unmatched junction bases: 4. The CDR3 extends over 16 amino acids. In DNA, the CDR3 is TGTGCCAGCTCACCGACAGGGGCGACTAGCAATCAGCCCCAGCATTTT. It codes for CASSPTGATSNQPQHF. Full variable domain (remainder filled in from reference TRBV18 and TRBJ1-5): NAGVMQNPRHLVRRRGQEARLRCSPMKGHSHVYWYRQLPEEGLKFMVYLQKENIIDESGMPKERFSAEFPKEGPSILRIQQVVRGDSAAYFCASSPTGATSNQPQHFGDGTRLSIL.

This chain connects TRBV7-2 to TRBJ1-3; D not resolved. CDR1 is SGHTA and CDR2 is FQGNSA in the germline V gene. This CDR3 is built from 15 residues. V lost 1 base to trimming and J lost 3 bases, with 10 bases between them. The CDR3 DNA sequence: TGTGCCAGCAGCTTAGTTTCTTCTCTTGGAAACACCATATATTTT. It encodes CASSLVSSLGNTIYF.

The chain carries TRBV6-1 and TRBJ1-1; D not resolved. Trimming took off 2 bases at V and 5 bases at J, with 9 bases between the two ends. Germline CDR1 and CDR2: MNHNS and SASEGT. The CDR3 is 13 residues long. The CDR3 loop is CASSEHLRTEAFF. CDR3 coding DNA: TGTGCCAGCAGTGAACACCTCCGGACTGAAGCTTTCTTT.

The CDR3 here is CASRSWTGANEKLFF. The CDR3 DNA is TGTGCCAGCAGGAGTTGGACAGGGGCTAATGAAAAACTGTTTTTT. This chain links TRBV6-1 with TRBJ1-4; 9 positions match TRBD1. CDR1 is MNHNS, CDR2 SASEGT, per germline. This CDR3 region has 15 residues. Losses at the gene ends were 6 bases for V and 3 bases for J; bases not matched to a gene: 5.

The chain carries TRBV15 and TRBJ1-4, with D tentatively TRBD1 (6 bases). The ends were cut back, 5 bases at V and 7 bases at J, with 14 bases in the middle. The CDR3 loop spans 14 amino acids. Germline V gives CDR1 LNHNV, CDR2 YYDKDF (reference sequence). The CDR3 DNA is TGTGCCACCAGCGGCCGGGCCAGGGGTGAAAAACTGTTTTTT. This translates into CATSGRARGEKLFF.

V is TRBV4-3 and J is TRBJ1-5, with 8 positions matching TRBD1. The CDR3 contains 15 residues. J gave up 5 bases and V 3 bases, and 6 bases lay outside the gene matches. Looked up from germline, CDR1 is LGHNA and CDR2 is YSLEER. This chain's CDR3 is CASSQDRDVDQPQHF. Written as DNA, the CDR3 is TGCGCCAGCAGCCAGGACAGGGACGTTGATCAGCCCCAGCATTTT.

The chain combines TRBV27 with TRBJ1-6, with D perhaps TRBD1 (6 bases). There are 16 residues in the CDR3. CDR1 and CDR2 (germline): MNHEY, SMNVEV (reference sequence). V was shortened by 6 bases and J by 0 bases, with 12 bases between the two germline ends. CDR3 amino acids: CASSNIQGSYNSPLHF. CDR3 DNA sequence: TGTGCCAGCAGCAACATACAGGGCTCCTATAATTCACCCCTCCACTTT.

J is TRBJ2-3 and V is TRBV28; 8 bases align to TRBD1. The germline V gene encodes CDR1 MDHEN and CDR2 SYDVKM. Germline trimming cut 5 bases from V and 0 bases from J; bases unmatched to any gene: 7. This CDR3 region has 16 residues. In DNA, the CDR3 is TGTGCCAGCAGTCACAGTAGGACAGGGAGCACAGATACGCAGTATTTT. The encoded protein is CASSHSRTGSTDTQYF.

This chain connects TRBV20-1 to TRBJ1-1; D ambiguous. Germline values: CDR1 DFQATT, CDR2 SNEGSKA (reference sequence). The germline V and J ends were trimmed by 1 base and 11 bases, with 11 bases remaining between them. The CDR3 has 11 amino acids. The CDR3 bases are TGCAGTGCTAGAGTAGAATCTGGTGCTTTCTTT. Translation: CSARVESGAFF.

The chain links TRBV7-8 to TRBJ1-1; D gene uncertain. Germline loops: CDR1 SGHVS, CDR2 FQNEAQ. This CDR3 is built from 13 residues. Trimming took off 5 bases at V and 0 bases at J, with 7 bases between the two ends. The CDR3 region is CASSPKLNTEAFF. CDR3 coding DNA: TGTGCCAGCAGCCCCAAATTGAACACTGAAGCTTTCTTT.

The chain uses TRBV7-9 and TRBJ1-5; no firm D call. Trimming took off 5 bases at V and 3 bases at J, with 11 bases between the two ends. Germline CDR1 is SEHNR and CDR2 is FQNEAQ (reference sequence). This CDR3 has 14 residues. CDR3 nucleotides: TGTGCCAGCAGCCAAGAGGGATCCAATCAGCCCCAGCATTTT. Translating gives CASSQEGSNQPQHF.

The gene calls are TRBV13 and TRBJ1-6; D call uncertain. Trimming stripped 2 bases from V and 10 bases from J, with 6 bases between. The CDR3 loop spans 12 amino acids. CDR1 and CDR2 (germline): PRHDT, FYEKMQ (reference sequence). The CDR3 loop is CASSLSVSPLHF. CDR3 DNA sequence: TGTGCCAGCAGCTTATCAGTATCACCCCTCCACTTT.

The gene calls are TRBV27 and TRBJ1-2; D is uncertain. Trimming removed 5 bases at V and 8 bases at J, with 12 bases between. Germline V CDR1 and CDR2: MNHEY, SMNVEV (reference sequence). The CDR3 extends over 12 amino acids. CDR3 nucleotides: TGTGCCAGCAGTCCAACTAACGGGGGCTACACCTTC. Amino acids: CASSPTNGGYTF.

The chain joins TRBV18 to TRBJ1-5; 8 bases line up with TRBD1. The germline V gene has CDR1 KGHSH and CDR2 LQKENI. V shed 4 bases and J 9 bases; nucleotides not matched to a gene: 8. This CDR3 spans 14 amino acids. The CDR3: CASSQGQAVPPQHF. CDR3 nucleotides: TGTGCCAGCTCACAGGGACAGGCCGTACCGCCCCAGCATTTT.

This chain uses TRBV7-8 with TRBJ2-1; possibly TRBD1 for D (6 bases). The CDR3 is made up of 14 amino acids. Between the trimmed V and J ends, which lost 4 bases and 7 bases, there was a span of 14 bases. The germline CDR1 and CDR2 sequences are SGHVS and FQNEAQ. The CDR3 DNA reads TGTGCCAGCAGCTCACGCCGGGACAAGAATGAGCAGTTCTTC. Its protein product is CASSSRRDKNEQFF.

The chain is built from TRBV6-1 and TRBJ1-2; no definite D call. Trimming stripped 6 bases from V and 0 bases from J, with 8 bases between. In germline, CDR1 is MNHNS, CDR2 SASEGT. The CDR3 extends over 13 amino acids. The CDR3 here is CASRLQPNYGYTF. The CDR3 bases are TGTGCCAGCAGACTACAACCTAACTATGGCTACACCTTC.

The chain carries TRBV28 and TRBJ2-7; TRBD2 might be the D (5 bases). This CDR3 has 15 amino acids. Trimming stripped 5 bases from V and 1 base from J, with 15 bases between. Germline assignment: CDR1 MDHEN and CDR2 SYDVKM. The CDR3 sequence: CASSNWTGKSYEQYF. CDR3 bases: TGTGCCAGCAGTAACTGGACCGGGAAGTCCTACGAGCAGTACTTC.

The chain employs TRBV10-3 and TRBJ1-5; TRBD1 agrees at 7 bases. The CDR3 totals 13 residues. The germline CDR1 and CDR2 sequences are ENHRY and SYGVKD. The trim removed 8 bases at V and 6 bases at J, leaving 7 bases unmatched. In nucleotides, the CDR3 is TGTGCCATCGCAGGGGGGCTGGGTCAGCCCCAGCATTTT. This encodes CAIAGGLGQPQHF.

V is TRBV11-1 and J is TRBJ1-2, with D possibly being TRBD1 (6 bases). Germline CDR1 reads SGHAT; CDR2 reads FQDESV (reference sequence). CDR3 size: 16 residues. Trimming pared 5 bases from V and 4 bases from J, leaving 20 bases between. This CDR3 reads CASSARRTAPSYGYTF. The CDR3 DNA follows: TGTGCCAGCAGCGCTAGGAGGACAGCCCCAAGCTATGGCTACACCTTC.

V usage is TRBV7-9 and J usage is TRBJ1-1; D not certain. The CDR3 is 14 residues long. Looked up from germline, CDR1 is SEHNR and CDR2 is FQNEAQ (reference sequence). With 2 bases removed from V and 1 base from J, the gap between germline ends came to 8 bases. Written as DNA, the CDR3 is TGTGCCAGCAGCTTAAAGCTCCCGAACACTGAAGCTTTCTTT. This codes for CASSLKLPNTEAFF. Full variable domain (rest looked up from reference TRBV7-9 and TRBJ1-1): DTGVSQNPRHKITKRGQNVTFRCDPISEHNRLYWYRQTLGQGPEFLTYFQNEAQLEKSRLLSDRFSAERPKGSFSTLEIQRTEQGDSAMYLCASSLKLPNTEAFFGQGTRLTVV.